Shown below are 23 T cell receptor beta chains from a single sample sequenced in a study of glioma-infiltrating T cells. Using RNA template, CDR3s of TCR alpha and beta were amplified with iRepertoire arm-PCR. From the multiplex PCR reads, TCRdb called clonotypes with MiXCR, one entry per CDR3 protein. The table lists over 70,000 distinct CDR3 sequences, less than 30% of them singletons. The source material was glioma tissue, nonneoplastic brain tissue, or PBMCs (not recorded which). The receptors stem from a human donor with low-grade glioma or glioblastoma, undergoing nonglioma brain surgery, or in good health (not recorded which).

The rearrangement links TRBV12-3 or TRBV12-4 to TRBJ2-5; D is unresolved. The CDR3 runs to 13 residues. The V gene lost 2 bases and the J gene lost 1 base, with 5 bases spanning the gap. In nucleotides, the CDR3 is TGTGCCAGCAGTTTACACATCCAAGAGACCCAGTACTTC. Protein sequence: CASSLHIQETQYF.

This clonotype has just a few counts. V and J are TRBV29-1 and TRBJ2-1, with 7 bases fitting TRBD2. In germline, CDR1 is SQVTM, CDR2 ANQGSEA. J lost 8 bases, V lost 8 bases, and 18 bases had no gene match. The CDR3 is made up of 15 amino acids. The CDR3 region is CSTDPGGGEGDEQFF. CDR3 nucleotide sequence: TGCAGCACCGATCCTGGCGGGGGAGAAGGCGATGAGCAGTTCTTC.

The rearrangement joins TRBV10-2 to TRBJ1-1; 8 bases are a match to TRBD1. The CDR3 has 15 residues. Trimming removed 10 bases from V and 1 base from J; junction bases left unmatched: 11. Germline V gene lookup returns CDR1 WSHSY and CDR2 SAAADI. In nucleotides, the CDR3 is TGCGCCAACAGAGAGACAGGGGCGAGGAACACTGAAGCTTTCTTT. Its protein is CANRETGARNTEAFF.

This clonotype was observed many times. The chain recombines TRBV2 with TRBJ1-6; weak D call: TRBD1 (5 bases). Germline loops: CDR1 SNHLY, CDR2 FYNNEI. The length of the CDR3 is 13 residues. The V and J ends lost 4 bases and 6 bases respectively, with 7 bases between them. For the CDR3, the DNA is TGTGCCAGCAGTGGACAGAGTAATTCACCCCTCCACTTT. This codes for CASSGQSNSPLHF.

The chain uses TRBV12-3 or TRBV12-4 and TRBJ2-3, with 8 bases fitting TRBD2. The CDR3 has 15 residues. V was clipped by 2 bases and J by 4 bases; unmatched bases: 5. The CDR3 coding sequence is TGTGCCAGCAGTTTAAATACGGGAGGGGCAGATACGCAGTATTTT. Encoded protein: CASSLNTGGADTQYF.

With regard to this clonotype: This may stem from a read error, because a much larger clone lies one nucleotide away. The J gene is TRBJ1-2, the V gene TRBV11-2, with D possibly being TRBD1 (6 bases). The CDR3 loop spans 14 amino acids. The germline CDR1 and CDR2 sequences are SGHAT and FQNNGV. CDR3 nucleotide sequence: TGTGCCAGCAGCCCCGAGACAGGTCGTTGGGGCTACATCTTC. Its protein product is CASSPETGRWGYIF.

Ten or more counts support this clonotype. This chain joins TRBV2 and TRBJ1-2; D ambiguous. CDR3 length: 15 amino acids. Trimming took 5 bases from V and 2 from J, leaving 15 bases between them. Germline loops: CDR1 SNHLY, CDR2 FYNNEI. This CDR3 is CASSPTRSANYGYTF. For the CDR3, the DNA is TGTGCCAGCAGTCCCACCCGCTCGGCCAACTATGGCTACACCTTC.

Concerning this clonotype itself: Germline is not matched at one junction end, which may reflect a read error. J is TRBJ2-7 and V is TRBV5-4; 7 bases are shared with TRBD1. The CDR3 runs to 14 residues. CDR1 is SGHNT and CDR2 is YYREEE in the germline V gene (reference sequence). The CDR3 bases are TGTGCCAGCAGCTTAGGGACAGTCTCCAACGAGCAGTACTTC. Amino acid sequence: CASSLGTVSNEQYF.

This clonotype appeared many times. For the CDR3, the DNA is TGTGCCAGCAGCTCCCCGGCCGGGACAGGGCTTGAAAAACTGTTTTTT. Its translation is CASSSPAGTGLEKLFF. The chain recombines TRBV7-6 with TRBJ1-4, with 9 bases identical to TRBD1. CDR3 length: 16 residues. Germline lookup yields CDR1 SGHVS and CDR2 FNYEAQ. V shed 4 bases, J shed 7 bases, and the junction held 10 bases outside the gene matches.

The chain carries TRBV3-1 and TRBJ1-2; no firm D call. The ends were cut back, 1 base at V and 3 bases at J, with 3 bases in the middle. Per the germline V gene, CDR1 is LGHDT and CDR2 is YNNKEL (reference sequence). The CDR3 has 12 amino acids. CDR3 bases: TGTGCCAGCAGCCAAGGACACTATGGCTACACCTTC. It yields the protein CASSQGHYGYTF.

Concerning this clonotype: This may arise from a read error, as a much more abundant clone is one base away. The chain has TRBV2 and TRBJ2-5; 9 bases map to TRBD1. Germline V CDR1 and CDR2: SNHLY, FYNNEI. The CDR3 has 15 residues. CDR3 loop: CAGSPDRGRVETQYF. CDR3 DNA sequence: TGTGCCGGCAGCCCGGACAGGGGACGGGTTGAGACCCAGTACTTC.

The chain links TRBV6-1 to TRBJ2-3; 7 nucleotides line up with TRBD2. The CDR3 has 13 residues. CDR1 and CDR2 (germline): MNHNS, SASEGT. The ends lost 6 bases at V and 3 bases at J; junction bases unmatched: 3. The CDR3 reads CASRDGGTDTQYF. The DNA of the CDR3 is TGTGCCAGCAGGGACGGGGGGACAGATACGCAGTATTTT.

This rearrangement joins TRBV11-2 to TRBJ2-3, with TRBD2 identical over 9 bases. V gave up 2 bases and J gave up 3 bases; unmatched junction bases: 9. The CDR3 length is 17 residues. Germline V CDR1 and CDR2: SGHAT, FQNNGV. CDR3 in amino acids: CASSLRTSAKMTDTQYF. For the CDR3, the DNA is TGTGCCAGCAGCTTAAGGACTAGCGCCAAAATGACAGATACGCAGTATTTT.

This clonotype was detected many times. The gene calls are TRBV6-1 and TRBJ2-7, with unresolved D. This CDR3 spans 15 amino acids. V was clipped by 0 bases and J by 2 bases, with 11 bases between them. The germline V gene has CDR1 MNHNS and CDR2 SASEGT. This CDR3 is CASSEAVNRPYEQYF. CDR3 DNA: TGTGCCAGCAGTGAAGCGGTGAACAGACCCTACGAGCAGTACTTC.

At least ten counts were recorded for this clonotype. The chain uses TRBV6-1 and TRBJ2-7; possible D gene TRBD2, 5 bases. The CDR3 has 12 residues. The germline V gene encodes CDR1 MNHNS and CDR2 SASEGT. V lost 7 bases and J 8 bases, leaving 15 bases between the germline ends. This CDR3 reads CASKYVGEQQYF. In DNA form, the CDR3 reads TGTGCCAGCAAGTACGTCGGGGAACAGCAGTACTTC.

This clonotype has a count of ten or more. The J gene is TRBJ1-2, the V gene TRBV7-9; 7 nucleotides line up with TRBD1. J gave up 0 bases and V 4 bases, and 5 bases lay outside the gene matches. The CDR3 has 15 amino acids. Germline V gene data show CDR1 as SEHNR and CDR2 as FQNEAQ (reference sequence). The CDR3 DNA is TGTGCCAGCAGCTCCCGGGACAGCGCTAACTATGGCTACACCTTC. Protein product: CASSSRDSANYGYTF.

This sequence joins TRBV6-1 and TRBJ1-1; D call uncertain. This CDR3 is 18 amino acids long. V was pared by 2 bases and J by 0 bases, with 19 bases between. Germline CDR1 and CDR2: MNHNS and SASEGT. CDR3 nucleotides: TGTGCCAGCAGTGAAAATATCGGTAAAGCCCAAGTGAACACTGAAGCTTTCTTT. Protein product: CASSENIGKAQVNTEAFF.

Ten or more counts support this clonotype. The rearrangement joins TRBV19 to TRBJ1-1, with TRBD1 matching 8 bases. CDR1 is LNHDA, CDR2 SQIVND, per germline (reference sequence). V lost 7 bases, J lost 4 bases, and 8 bases stayed unmatched. This CDR3 has 14 residues. The CDR3 region is CASTEQGVSTEAFF. The CDR3 DNA reads TGTGCCAGTACCGAACAGGGGGTCAGCACTGAAGCTTTCTTT.

This clonotype was picked up many times. The rearrangement uses TRBV20-1 and TRBJ2-7, with a tentative D call TRBD2 (6 bases). CDR3 length: 14 amino acids. Germline lookup yields CDR1 DFQATT and CDR2 SNEGSKA (reference sequence). V lost 1 base, J lost 2 bases, and 12 bases lay in between. CDR3 in amino acids: CSARGGLATYEQYF. In nucleotides, the CDR3 is TGCAGTGCTAGAGGGGGACTGGCTACCTACGAGCAGTACTTC.

This clonotype appeared many times. The rearrangement links TRBV6-1 to TRBJ1-6; possible D gene TRBD1, 6 bases. The V gene lost 6 bases and the J gene lost 7 bases, with 7 bases spanning the gap. CDR1 is MNHNS, CDR2 SASEGT, per germline. This CDR3 has 12 residues. The CDR3 region has the DNA TGTGCCAGCAGGGGGGCCAATTCACCCCTCCACTTT. Translating gives CASRGANSPLHF.

The chain recombines TRBV6-2 or TRBV6-3 with TRBJ2-1; 10 bases match TRBD2. The CDR3 contains 17 residues. CDR1 and CDR2 (germline): MNHEY, SVGEGT. The CDR3 DNA reads TGTGTTAGCAGTCCTCGGACTAGCGGTAGCTCCTACAATGAGCAGTTCTTC. It specifies CVSSPRTSGSSYNEQFF.

This clonotype was detected ten times or more. The rearrangement links TRBV27 to TRBJ1-2, with D tentatively TRBD1 (6 bases). Germline CDR1 MNHEY, CDR2 SMNVEV (reference sequence). V lost 5 bases, J lost 4 bases, and 14 bases lay in between. The CDR3 length is 14 residues. The CDR3 sequence is CASSPNRAGYGYTF. DNA of the CDR3: TGTGCCAGCAGTCCAAACAGGGCCGGCTATGGCTACACCTTC.

The V gene is TRBV14, the J gene TRBJ2-7; the D gene is possibly TRBD1 (5 bases). CDR1 and CDR2 (germline): SGHDN, FVKESK. V was pared by 4 bases and J by 9 bases, with 13 bases between. The CDR3 loop spans 12 amino acids. As DNA, the CDR3 is TGTGCCAGCAGCCGGACAACTCAACGGCAGTACTTC. It specifies CASSRTTQRQYF.